This entry lists 12 T cell receptor beta chains sequenced from one sample in a study of cytomegalovirus exposure and HLA in healthy donors (dated by TCRdb to 2015 to 2018). The library was built by means of the immunoSEQ multiplex PCR assay. For the multiplex PCR, a mixture combining 60 forward primers for TCR Vbeta segments and 13 reverse primers for TCR Jbeta segments was used. This is the immuneACCESS table as TCRdb keeps it, with only in-frame sequences that have V and J called. A part of the clones is gone; compared with another copy, unresolved V genes explain less than half, and the rest is unexplained. The sample records about 190,000 clones, 74% of which are singletons. 3.1% of the sample rests with the top ten. The specimen sequenced was PBMCs. All receptors come from a woman in her twenties or thirties in good health and CMV-seropositive.

In this sample, this clone turned up a few times. The rearrangement links TRBV5-1 to TRBJ2-1, with TRBD2 matching 7 bases. J was trimmed by 0 bases and V by 2 bases; bases with no gene match: 5. CDR1 and CDR2 from the germline V gene are SGHRS and YFSETQ. This CDR3 has 16 residues. CDR3 bases: TGCGCCAGCAGCTTCGGGACTACTCCCTCCTACAATGAGCAGTTCTTC. Amino acids: CASSFGTTPSYNEQFF.

The CDR3 bases are TGCAGCGTTGAATTTTATAGGACTAGCGGGAGGGGAAATGAGCAGTTCTTC. This codes for CSVEFYRTSGRGNEQFF. This rearrangement joins TRBV29-1 to TRBJ2-1; TRBD2 matches 15 bases. The CDR3 is 17 amino acids. V trimming: 2 bases; J trimming: 7 bases; junction bases outside the gene matches: 9. Germline V gene lookup returns CDR1 SQVTM and CDR2 ANQGSEA.

The chain links TRBV19 to TRBJ1-1; no clear D. Germline CDR1 LNHDA, CDR2 SQIVND (reference sequence). Deletions cut 6 bases from V and 5 bases from J, with 7 bases between. This CDR3 contains 11 residues. The CDR3 reads CASRSGTEAFF. The CDR3 nucleotides are TGTGCCAGTAGATCGGGGACTGAAGCTTTCTTT.

This chain connects TRBV6-6 to TRBJ1-6; D unclear. V shed 7 bases and J shed 7 bases, with 11 bases lying between them. The CDR3 is 13 amino acids. The germline gives CDR1 MNHNY, CDR2 SVGAGI (reference sequence). In nucleotides, the CDR3 is TGTGCCAGCACCCAAAGCACGAATTCACCCCTCCACTTT. Its protein product is CASTQSTNSPLHF.

The CDR3 coding sequence is TGTGCCAGCTCACCGTTAGGGGCCAACACTGAAGCTTTCTTT. This translates into CASSPLGANTEAFF. The chain carries TRBV18 and TRBJ1-1; D may be TRBD1 (5 bases). Germline-derived CDR1 and CDR2 are KGHSH and LQKENI. The CDR3 runs 14 residues. The ends were cut back, 3 bases at V and 2 bases at J, with 10 bases in the middle.

This chain connects TRBV28 to TRBJ1-1, with D perhaps matching TRBD1 (5 bases). The length of the CDR3 is 13 residues. Germline V CDR1 and CDR2: MDHEN, SYDVKM. Trimming took 10 bases from V and 5 from J, leaving 17 bases between them. The DNA for the CDR3 is TGTGCCACCGCCGGGGGGAAGAGGACTGAAGCTTTCTTT. Encoded protein: CATAGGKRTEAFF.

V is TRBV4-2 and J is TRBJ2-7; TRBD1 might be the D (5 bases). From germline, CDR1 is LGHNA and CDR2 YNFKEQ. V lost 0 bases and J 5 bases, leaving 11 bases between the germline ends. The CDR3 totals 14 residues. The DNA for the CDR3 is TGTGCCAGCAGCCAAGACAGGGCTTTGGACGAGCAGTACTTC. Translation: CASSQDRALDEQYF.

The rearrangement links TRBV9 to TRBJ2-1, with D tentatively TRBD1 (5 bases). Germline CDR1 is SGDLS and CDR2 is YYNGEE. The CDR3 is 15 residues long. Trimming pared 3 bases from V and 1 base from J, leaving 11 bases between. In DNA form, the CDR3 reads TGTGCCAGCAGCGCTGGTAGGGGATCCTACAATGAGCAGTTCTTC. Protein sequence: CASSAGRGSYNEQFF.

The rearrangement uses TRBV5-4 and TRBJ1-6; 10 bases map to TRBD1. Trimming cost V 0 bases and J 10 bases; bases outside gene matches: 4. This CDR3 region has 15 residues. Germline V CDR1 and CDR2: SGHNT, YYREEE (reference sequence). CDR3 bases: TGTGCCAGCAGCTTGGAGGGACAGGGGAGGTCACCCCTCCACTTT. This gives the protein CASSLEGQGRSPLHF.

A few counts support this clone. This rearrangement joins TRBV10-3 to TRBJ2-7; D is possibly TRBD1 (6 bases). This CDR3 is 14 amino acids long. The V gene lost 0 bases and the J gene lost 7 bases, with 13 bases spanning the gap. The germline V gene encodes CDR1 ENHRY and CDR2 SYGVKD. The CDR3 DNA reads TGTGCCATCAGTGAGTCGGGAAGTAGGGGGGAGCAGTACTTC. This translates into CAISESGSRGEQYF.

V usage is TRBV2 and J usage is TRBJ2-5; 8 nucleotides agree with TRBD1. CDR3 length: 14 residues. The junction had 8 bases not matched to a gene; V was cut back by 8 bases and J by 3 bases. CDR1 is SNHLY and CDR2 is FYNNEI in the germline V gene. The CDR3 reads CASQVGQEKETQYF. The CDR3 nucleotides are TGTGCCAGCCAGGTGGGACAGGAGAAAGAGACCCAGTACTTC.

In its sample, this clone was seen a few times. This chain joins TRBV5-4 and TRBJ2-5; TRBD1 matches at 8 bases. The CDR3 loop spans 15 amino acids. Germline loops: CDR1 SGHNT, CDR2 YYREEE (reference sequence). With V trimmed by 1 base and J by 5 bases, 7 bases remained unmatched. Here the CDR3 reads CASSLRSGGVETQYF. CDR3 nucleotide sequence: TGTGCCAGCAGCTTGAGGTCAGGGGGCGTGGAGACCCAGTACTTC.